The 5 T cell receptor beta chains below come from one sample, sequenced in a study of blood T cells in healthy people across ages. A second PCR of about 6 to 12 cycles used a sample-barcoded 5' primer and a J-beta primer mix. TCRdb reanalysed the 5' RACE reads using MiXCR and keeps one entry per CDR3 protein. The sample yields 1.2 million to 1.5 million distinct CDR3 sequences, 55% to 75% seen once. Material: blood. These receptors were taken from a man aged 18 to 29 in good health.

This chain connects TRBV27 to TRBJ2-7, with 7 bases that match TRBD2. CDR3 length: 14 amino acids. Per germline, CDR1 MNHEY and CDR2 SMNVEV (reference sequence). After removal of 6 bases from V and 2 bases from J, the junction contained 7 bases not matched to a gene. The CDR3 DNA sequence: TGTGCCAGCAGGGCGGGACGGGGGGCCTACGAGCAGTACTTC. This translates into CASRAGRGAYEQYF.

This clonotype has a handful of counts. The chain uses TRBV6-6 and TRBJ1-2; D gene unclear. Germline V gene lookup returns CDR1 MNHNY and CDR2 SVGAGI (reference sequence). The CDR3 has 16 amino acids. V lost 0 bases, J lost 0 bases, and 11 bases lay in between. For the CDR3, the DNA is TGTGCCAGCAGTTACTCGCAATCGATGACTAACTATGGCTACACCTTC. Translating gives CASSYSQSMTNYGYTF.

This clonotype appeared a few times. The chain is built from TRBV29-1 and TRBJ1-2; D call uncertain. The CDR3 loop spans 12 amino acids. Trimming shortened V by 2 bases and J by 7 bases, and 11 bases separated the two germline ends. Looked up from germline, CDR1 is SQVTM and CDR2 is ANQGSEA. CDR3 bases: TGCAGCGTTGAACGGGGAACGGGTGGCTACACCTTC. This sequence encodes CSVERGTGGYTF.

This clonotype appeared a few times. The chain is built from TRBV20-1 and TRBJ2-7; TRBD2 might be the D (5 bases). CDR3 length: 20 amino acids. The germline gives CDR1 DFQATT, CDR2 SNEGSKA (reference sequence). Trimming left V 5 bases short and J 2 bases short, with 34 bases between. The CDR3: CSARLLRMMVSSSGTYEQYF. The CDR3 nucleotides are TGCAGTGCTCGTTTGCTGAGAATGATGGTTTCCAGCTCCGGGACCTACGAGCAGTACTTC.

This clonotype turned up a few times. The chain couples TRBV15 to TRBJ2-3; TRBD1 might be the D (6 bases). The V end was cut by 4 bases, the J end by 2 bases, with 13 bases between. The CDR3 is made up of 15 amino acids. Per the germline V gene, CDR1 is LNHNV and CDR2 is YYDKDF (reference sequence). The CDR3 nucleotides read TGTGCCACCAGCAAACTACAGGGAAACACAGATACGCAGTATTTT. It encodes CATSKLQGNTDTQYF. The variable domain in full, completed from reference TRBV15 and TRBJ2-3, reads DAMVIQNPRYQVTQFGKPVTLSCSQTLNHNVMYWYQQKSSQAPKLLFHYYDKDFNNEADTPDNFQSRRPNTSFCFLDIRSPGLGDTAMYLCATSKLQGNTDTQYFGPGTRLTVL.